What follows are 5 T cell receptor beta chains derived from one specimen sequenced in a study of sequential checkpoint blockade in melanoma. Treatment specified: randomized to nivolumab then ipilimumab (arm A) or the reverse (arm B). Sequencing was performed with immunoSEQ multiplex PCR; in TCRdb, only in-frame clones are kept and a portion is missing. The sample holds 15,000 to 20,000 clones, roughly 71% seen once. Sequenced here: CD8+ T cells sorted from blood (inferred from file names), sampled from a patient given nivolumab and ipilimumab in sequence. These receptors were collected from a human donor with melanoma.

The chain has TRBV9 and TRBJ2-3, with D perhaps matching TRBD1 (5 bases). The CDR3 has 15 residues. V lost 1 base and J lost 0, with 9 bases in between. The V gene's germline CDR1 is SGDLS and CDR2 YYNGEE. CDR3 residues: CASSVQGASTDTQYF. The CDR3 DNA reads TGTGCCAGCAGCGTACAAGGGGCTAGCACAGATACGCAGTATTTT.

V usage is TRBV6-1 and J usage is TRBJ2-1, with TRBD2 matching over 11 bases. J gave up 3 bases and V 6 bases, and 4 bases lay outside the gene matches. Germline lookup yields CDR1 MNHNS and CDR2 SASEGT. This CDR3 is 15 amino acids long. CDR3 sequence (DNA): TGTGCCAGCAGCAGGGGACTAGCGGACTACAATGAGCAGTTCTTC. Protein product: CASSRGLADYNEQFF.

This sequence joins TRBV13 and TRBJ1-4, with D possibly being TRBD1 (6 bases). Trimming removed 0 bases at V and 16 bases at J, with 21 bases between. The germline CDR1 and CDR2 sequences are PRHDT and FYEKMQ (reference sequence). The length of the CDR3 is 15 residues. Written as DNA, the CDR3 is TGTGCCAGCAGCTTAGGAAGCCAGGGGCTCGCTAAAAAGTTTTTT. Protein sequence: CASSLGSQGLAKKFF.

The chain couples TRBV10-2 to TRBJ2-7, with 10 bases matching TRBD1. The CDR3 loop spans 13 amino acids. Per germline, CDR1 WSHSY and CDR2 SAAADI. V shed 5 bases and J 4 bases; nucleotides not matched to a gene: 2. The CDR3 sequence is CASSWTGGYEQYV. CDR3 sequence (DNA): TGCGCCAGCAGTTGGACAGGGGGGTACGAGCAGTACGTC.

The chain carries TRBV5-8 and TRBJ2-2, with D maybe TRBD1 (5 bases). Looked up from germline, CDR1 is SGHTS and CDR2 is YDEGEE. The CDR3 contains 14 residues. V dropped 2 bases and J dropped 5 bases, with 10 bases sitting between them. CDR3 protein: CASSFLQDTGELFF. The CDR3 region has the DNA TGTGCCAGCAGCTTCCTACAGGATACCGGGGAGCTGTTTTTT.